Presented here are 9 T cell receptor beta chains from one specimen sequenced in a study of T cell responses to AZD1222 COVID-19 vaccine. Some clones are missing from TCRdb's copy, which holds only in-frame ones; the method was immunoSEQ multiplex PCR. The repertoire holds 80,000 to 130,000 clones, around 90% seen once, with roughly a sixth in the top ten. The sequenced sample was peripheral blood, obtained on day 0 of AZD1222 vaccination. Source of these receptors: an adult in good health.

CDR3 in amino acids: CASSPWENTEAFF. The CDR3 nucleotides read TGCGCCAGCAGCCCTTGGGAGAACACTGAAGCTTTCTTT. The chain is built from TRBV5-1 and TRBJ1-1; D is unclear. Trimming took off 4 bases at V and 1 base at J, with 8 bases between the two ends. Per germline, CDR1 SGHRS and CDR2 YFSETQ. CDR3 length: 13 residues. The full variable domain, with the rest looked up from reference TRBV5-1 and TRBJ1-1, is KAGVTQTPRYLIKTRGQQVTLSCSPISGHRSVSWYQQTPGQGLQFLFEYFSETQRNKGNFPGRFSGRQFSNSRSEMNVSTLELGDSALYLCASSPWENTEAFFGQGTRLTVV.

V usage is TRBV10-2 and J usage is TRBJ2-7; perhaps TRBD2 as D (5 bases). V lost 3 bases and J lost 2, with 11 bases in between. This CDR3 is 14 amino acids long. Germline lookup yields CDR1 WSHSY and CDR2 SAAADI. The CDR3 DNA sequence: TGCGCCAGCAGTGACGTTAGCGAGACCTACGAGCAGTACTTC. Its translation: CASSDVSETYEQYF.

The chain joins TRBV5-1 to TRBJ1-2; 9 bases map to TRBD1. The CDR3 has 14 residues. The J segment lost 8 bases and the V segment lost 2 bases, leaving 7 bases of the junction unmatched. Germline V lookup: CDR1 SGHRS, CDR2 YFSETQ. Here the CDR3 DNA reads TGCGCCAGCAGCTTCTCGGGACAGGGAAGGGGCTACACCTTC. It is translated as CASSFSGQGRGYTF.

The rearrangement uses TRBV15 and TRBJ2-3; D is uncertain. The germline V gene has CDR1 LNHNV and CDR2 YYDKDF (reference sequence). The CDR3 has 14 amino acids. V gave up 0 bases and J gave up 0 bases, with 4 bases separating them. The chain's CDR3 is CATSRDHSTDTQYF. The CDR3 nucleotides read TGTGCCACCAGCAGAGATCATAGCACAGATACGCAGTATTTT.

The count of this clone is one. The rearrangement uses TRBV7-9 and TRBJ2-1; D may be TRBD1 (6 bases). The V gene's germline CDR1 is SEHNR and CDR2 FQNEAQ (reference sequence). This CDR3 has 15 residues. The V end lost 0 bases, the J end lost 0 bases, and 6 bases lay between the germline ends. In DNA form, the CDR3 reads TGTGCCAGCAGCTTAGCGGGGGCCTCCTACAATGAGCAGTTCTTC. It yields the protein CASSLAGASYNEQFF.

The V and J genes are TRBV6-5 and TRBJ1-1; D call uncertain. The CDR3 sequence is 13 residues long. Trimming removed 0 bases at V and 5 bases at J, with 7 bases between. Germline CDR1 reads MNHEY; CDR2 reads SVGAGI. CDR3 amino acids: CASSYSTNTEAFF. The DNA of the CDR3 is TGTGCCAGCAGTTACTCGACCAATACTGAAGCTTTCTTT.

J is TRBJ2-1 and V is TRBV7-8; TRBD2 agrees at 11 bases. The CDR3 is 14 amino acids. CDR1 is SGHVS and CDR2 is FQNEAQ in the germline V gene. V shed 8 bases and J 4 bases; nucleotides not matched to a gene: 4. CDR3 bases: TGTGCCAGCGCTTTAGCGGGGGGGTACAATGAGCAGTTCTTC. It codes for CASALAGGYNEQFF.

This clone was seen just once. This rearrangement joins TRBV6-5 to TRBJ2-4, with TRBD1 as a possible D gene (6 bases). V was trimmed by 10 bases and J by 8 bases, leaving 24 bases between them. The CDR3 totals 15 residues. Germline loops: CDR1 MNHEY, CDR2 SVGAGI. The CDR3 nucleotides are TGTGCCACCTCGGAACAGGGTCTTATCCAGGACATTCAGTACTTC. It translates to CATSEQGLIQDIQYF.

The chain combines TRBV27 with TRBJ1-5; perhaps TRBD1 as D (5 bases). V gave up 5 bases and J gave up 5 bases, with 16 bases separating them. The V gene's germline CDR1 is MNHEY and CDR2 SMNVEV (reference sequence). The CDR3 length is 15 residues. The CDR3 sequence: CASSPLKGGDQPQHF. The DNA for the CDR3 is TGTGCCAGCAGTCCCCTAAAGGGAGGGGATCAGCCCCAGCATTTT.